This T cell receptor (beta chain) was captured by sequencing in a study of T cell changes during pregnancy in multiple sclerosis. This CDR3 contains 15 residues. Germline CDR1 and CDR2: LNHDA and SQIVND (reference sequence). Trimming at V came to 5 bases and at J to 4 bases, leaving 6 bases not matched to a gene. Sequencing used immunoSEQ multiplex PCR; TCRdb keeps in-frame clones, though not all of them. The sample yields just under 100,000 clones, 90% to 95% seen once. Sequences were derived from peripheral blood, sampled after pregnancy. The chain links TRBV19 to TRBJ1-2, with 11 bases identical to TRBD1. This clonotype originated in a female donor with multiple sclerosis, enrolled in a pregnancy study. CDR3 coding DNA: TGTGCCAGTAGTGTCCCGGGACAGGGGGTCTATGGCTACACCTTC. Encoded protein: CASSVPGQGVYGYTF. Looking up the rest from reference TRBV19 and TRBJ1-2 gives the full variable domain: DGGITQSPKYLFRKEGQNVTLSCEQNLNHDAMYWYRQDPGQGLRLIYYSQIVNDFQKGDIAEGYSVSREKKESFPLTVTSAQKNPTAFYLCASSVPGQGVYGYTFGSGTRLTVV.